By sample share, the clone carrying this T cell receptor beta chain is medium-sized (0.01 to 0.1%). Antigen: not known. Repertoires were generated with immunoSEQ multiplex PCR, while TCRdb's copy carries only in-frame clones and drops some. The sample has some 25,000 clones, approximately 79% seen once. Germline trimming cut 2 bases from V and 0 bases from J; bases unmatched to any gene: 7. Per the germline V gene, CDR1 is LNHNV and CDR2 is YYDKDF (reference sequence). CDR3 length: 18 residues. The sample originates from a study of OX40 agonist ivuxolimab in advanced cancers. Study-wide context: As their treatment, patients were administered ivuxolimab, an agonistic anti-OX40 (CD134) antibody. People in dose escalation had one of these cancers: hepatocellular carcinoma, melanoma, renal cell or head and neck cancer.

Study-wide findings and caveats: Some nonresponders also had low normalized T-cell clonal expansion. Fewer expanded clones were found on average in CD4+ than in CD8+ T cells.

The chain is built from TRBV15 and TRBJ1-5, with 10 positions matching TRBD1. The sample in question was CD4+ or CD8+ T cells sorted from blood, obtained in a trial of the OX40 agonist ivuxolimab. This receptor was identified in an adult with an advanced solid tumor such as melanoma, head and neck, liver or kidney cancer. The CDR3 DNA reads TGTGCCACCAGCAGACCTTCCGGGACAGGGGATAGCAATCAGCCCCAGCATTTT. As protein: CATSRPSGTGDSNQPQHF.